The T cell receptor (beta chain) under discussion was sequenced for a study of blood T cells in healthy people across ages. Of note for this clonotype: Its antigen remains unidentified.

There are 12 residues in the CDR3. CDR1 and CDR2 (germline): MNHNY, SVGAGI (reference sequence). The V end lost 2 bases, the J end lost 9 bases, and 8 bases lay between the germline ends. Study findings and constraints: Because donor CMV status was unknown, expanded clonotype changes were possibly confounded. Per million T cells, TCR beta diversity dropped roughly linearly as age increased.

Then a second PCR, running about 6 to 12 cycles, was carried out with a sample-barcoded 5' primer and a J-beta primer mix. Each of the cDNA molecules was tagged by a template-switch adaptor with 12 random nucleotides. There were at least 3 million CDR3-containing paired-end reads obtained from each sample. One entry per CDR3 protein, called by TCRdb with MiXCR from the 5' RACE reads. The sample consists of about 1.5 million distinct CDR3 sequences, approximately 42% of them appearing once. The source material was blood. The TCR sequence derives from a woman aged 18-29 years in good health. V gene TRBV6-6 combines with J gene TRBJ2-1; possibly TRBD1 or TRBD2 for D (5 bases each). CDR3 DNA sequence: TGTGCCAGCAGTTACCCTGGGGGTGAGCAGTTCTTC. The encoded protein is CASSYPGGEQFF.